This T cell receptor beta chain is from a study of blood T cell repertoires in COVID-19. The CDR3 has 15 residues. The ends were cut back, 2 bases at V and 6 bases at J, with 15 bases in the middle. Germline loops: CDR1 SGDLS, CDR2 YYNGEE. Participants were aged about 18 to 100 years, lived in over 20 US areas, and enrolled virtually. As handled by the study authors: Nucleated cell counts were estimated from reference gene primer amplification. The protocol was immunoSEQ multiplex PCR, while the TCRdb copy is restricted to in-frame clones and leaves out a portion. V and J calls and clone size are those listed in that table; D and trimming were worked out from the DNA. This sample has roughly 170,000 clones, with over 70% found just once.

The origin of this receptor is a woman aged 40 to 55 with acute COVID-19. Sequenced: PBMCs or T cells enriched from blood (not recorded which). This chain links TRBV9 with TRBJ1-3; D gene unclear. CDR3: CASSVGSGRQNTIYF. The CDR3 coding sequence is TGTGCCAGCAGCGTCGGGTCGGGAAGGCAAAACACCATATATTTT.